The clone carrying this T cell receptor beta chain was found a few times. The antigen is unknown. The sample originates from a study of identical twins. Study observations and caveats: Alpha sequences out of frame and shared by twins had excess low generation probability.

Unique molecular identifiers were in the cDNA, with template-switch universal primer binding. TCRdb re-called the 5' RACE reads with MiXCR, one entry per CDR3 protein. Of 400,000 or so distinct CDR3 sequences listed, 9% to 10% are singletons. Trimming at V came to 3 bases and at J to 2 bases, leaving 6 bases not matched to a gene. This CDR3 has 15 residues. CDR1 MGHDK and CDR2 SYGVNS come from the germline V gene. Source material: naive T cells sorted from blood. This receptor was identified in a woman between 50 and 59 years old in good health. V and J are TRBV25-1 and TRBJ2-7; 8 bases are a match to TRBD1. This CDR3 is CASSDGQGRPYEQYF. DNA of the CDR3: TGTGCCAGCAGTGACGGACAGGGTCGCCCCTACGAGCAGTACTTC.